Judged by abundance, the clone carrying this T cell receptor (beta chain) is medium-sized. What it recognizes is unknown. This specimen belongs to a study of metastatic and nonmetastatic thyroid tumors. Via MiXCR, TCRdb re-called the PCR reads. The sample has tens of thousands of clones; more than 15% are singletons. Thyroid surgery had not been preceded by any treatment in any patient. Notes on the study in general: Malignant thyroid tumors reportedly had TCR beta diversity that was significantly higher than in benign nodules, in blood and tumor.

Germline-derived CDR1 and CDR2 are MNHNS and SASEGT. The CDR3 consists of 14 residues. Between the trimmed V and J ends, which lost 11 bases and 6 bases, there was a span of 22 bases. This TCR derives from a female donor with papillary thyroid cancer or a benign thyroid nodule (not recorded which). Some clones in this sample may be carry-over from other donors' samples. The chain couples TRBV6-1 to TRBJ1-1; weak D call: TRBD1 (6 bases). Sequenced sample: tumor tissue. CDR3 loop: CAVTGTGISAEAFF. The CDR3 coding sequence is TGTGCCGTCACCGGAACAGGGATTTCCGCTGAAGCTTTCTTT.